Following are 16 T cell receptor beta chains from one sample sequenced in a study of T-cell memory formation after mild COVID-19 (dated by TCRdb to the early 2020s). The method behind the library was 5' RACE. The sequencer listed for this sample is Illumina NovaSeq 6000. TCRdb applied fastp at Q25 and MiXCR to the public reads, then kept only in-frame beta chains. Merged by CDR3 protein, the rows form single entries marked with the most common genes and DNA. The sample yields around 200,000 distinct CDR3 sequences; 9% to 10% were counted once. The ten biggest clones cover 3% to 4% of the sample. The specimen sequenced was PBMCs or a T cell subset sorted from them (not recorded which). Every receptor here comes from a man younger than 35 who had mild COVID-19 (a few samples of this study predate the infection). The sample titles of this study are shuffled in the database, so cell type and time point are left out; the donor was told from shared clones.

This clonotype was recorded many times. The chain links TRBV4-3 to TRBJ2-7; D is unresolved. The CDR3 has 13 residues. From germline, CDR1 is LGHNA and CDR2 YSLEER. V was pared by 6 bases and J by 5 bases, with 14 bases between. The CDR3 protein is CASSDRRLNEQYF. The CDR3 DNA sequence: TGCGCCAGCAGTGACCGACGTTTGAACGAGCAGTACTTC.

The V gene is TRBV6-5, the J gene TRBJ2-1; tentative D call: TRBD1 (6 bases). Germline loops: CDR1 MNHEY, CDR2 SVGAGI. This CDR3 contains 12 residues. The V and J ends lost 8 bases and 4 bases respectively, with 9 bases between them. CDR3 in amino acids: CASRDTYNEQFF. The CDR3 coding sequence is TGTGCCAGCCGGGACACGTACAATGAGCAGTTCTTC.

This clonotype was observed a handful of times. The CDR3 protein is CASSLPLDREQETQYF. The CDR3 bases are TGCGCCAGCAGCTTGCCCTTGGACAGGGAGCAAGAGACCCAGTACTTC. This chain joins TRBV5-1 and TRBJ2-5; 8 bases align to TRBD1. Germline CDR1 reads SGHRS; CDR2 reads YFSETQ. Germline trimming cut 1 base from V and 2 bases from J; bases unmatched to any gene: 7. CDR3 length: 16 amino acids.

The V gene is TRBV11-1, the J gene TRBJ2-1; D is ambiguous. The CDR3 has 13 residues. V lost 6 bases and J lost 4, with 10 bases in between. CDR1 is SGHAT and CDR2 is FQDESV in the germline V gene (reference sequence). The CDR3 DNA follows: TGTGCCAGCAGACCCTCCTTATACAATGAGCAGTTCTTC. Protein: CASRPSLYNEQFF.

This chain connects TRBV2 to TRBJ1-4; no reliable D call. V shed 6 bases and J shed 2 bases, with 7 bases lying between them. CDR3 length: 13 amino acids. Germline V gives CDR1 SNHLY, CDR2 FYNNEI. In DNA form, the CDR3 reads TGTGCCAGCAGCGGGATGACTAATGAAAAACTGTTTTTT. Its translation is CASSGMTNEKLFF.

V and J are TRBV9 and TRBJ2-5, with no clear D. The CDR3 length is 12 residues. The V end was cut by 1 base, the J end by 5 bases, with 6 bases between. Per the germline V gene, CDR1 is SGDLS and CDR2 is YYNGEE. CDR3 sequence reads: CASSVTEETQYF. CDR3 DNA: TGTGCCAGCAGCGTAACGGAGGAGACCCAGTACTTC.

This clonotype appeared a single time. The chain couples TRBV20-1 to TRBJ2-6; D is perhaps TRBD1 or TRBD2 (5 bases each). Trimming stripped 3 bases from V and 1 base from J, with 7 bases between. Germline V gene lookup returns CDR1 DFQATT and CDR2 SNEGSKA (reference sequence). The length of the CDR3 is 14 residues. DNA for the CDR3: TGCAGTGCTAGGGGGGTATCTGGGGCCAACGTCCTGACTTTC. Its translation is CSARGVSGANVLTF.

This clonotype was found many times. The CDR3 is CASSVESGANVLTF. CDR3 coding DNA: TGTGCCAGCAGTGTGGAATCCGGGGCCAACGTCCTGACTTTC. The chain carries TRBV11-3 and TRBJ2-6; no clear D. Germline lookup yields CDR1 SGHNT and CDR2 YENEEA. The CDR3 extends over 14 amino acids. Trimming took 6 bases from V and 4 from J, leaving 10 bases between them.

This clonotype was recorded at least ten times. The V gene is TRBV4-3, the J gene TRBJ2-3, with 9 bases lining up with TRBD1. J lost 6 bases, V lost 4 bases, and 20 bases had no gene match. The CDR3 consists of 19 residues. Germline CDR1 LGHNA, CDR2 YSLEER. CDR3 in DNA: TGCGCCAGCAGCCGGCAAGAATCACAGGGGGCAGGGGAAACGGATACGCAGTATTTT. Its protein is CASSRQESQGAGETDTQYF.

The rearrangement uses TRBV20-1 and TRBJ1-2; 9 nucleotides agree with TRBD1. CDR3 length: 13 residues. The V segment lost 5 bases and the J segment 4 bases; nucleotides outside the gene matches: 5. CDR1 and CDR2 (germline): DFQATT, SNEGSKA (reference sequence). DNA for the CDR3: TGCAGTGCTTACAGGGGGCGCGGCTATGGCTACACCTTC. It yields the protein CSAYRGRGYGYTF.

The chain recombines TRBV7-9 with TRBJ2-2; D may be TRBD1 (6 bases). The CDR3 is 15 residues long. CDR1 and CDR2 from the germline V gene are SEHNR and FQNEAQ (reference sequence). Between the trimmed V and J ends, which lost 8 bases and 1 base, there was a span of 14 bases. DNA for the CDR3: TGTGCCAGCCGCCGTTCGGGACAGAACACCGGGGAGCTGTTTTTT. Translated, it gives CASRRSGQNTGELFF.

The V gene is TRBV18, the J gene TRBJ2-6, with D unclear. The CDR3 is made up of 15 amino acids. Trimming left V 2 bases short and J 0 bases short, with 5 bases between. Germline lookup yields CDR1 KGHSH and CDR2 LQKENI. The CDR3 coding sequence is TGTGCCAGCTCACCAGAGAGCTCTGGGGCCAACGTCCTGACTTTC. Translating it yields CASSPESSGANVLTF.

This clonotype was detected a few times. The rearrangement links TRBV15 to TRBJ2-7; unclear D gene. The CDR3 loop spans 14 amino acids. Germline V gives CDR1 LNHNV, CDR2 YYDKDF (reference sequence). V was cut by 0 bases and J by 6 bases, with 12 bases left in between. As DNA, the CDR3 is TGTGCCACCAGCAGAGAATTCGGCATAGGCGAGCAGTACGTC. It yields the protein CATSREFGIGEQYV.

This chain connects TRBV7-8 to TRBJ2-1, with 11 bases that match TRBD1. V shed 6 bases and J 7 bases; nucleotides not matched to a gene: 8. Germline CDR1 SGHVS, CDR2 FQNEAQ. The CDR3 spans 15 residues. The CDR3 sequence: CASRADRGRRNEQFF. The CDR3 DNA reads TGTGCCAGCAGGGCGGACAGGGGGCGACGAAATGAGCAGTTCTTC.

This chain uses TRBV5-4 with TRBJ2-3, with TRBD2 identical over 13 bases. CDR1 SGHNT and CDR2 YYREEE come from the germline V gene (reference sequence). V was clipped by 1 base and J by 2 bases; unmatched bases: 1. This CDR3 is built from 16 residues. The CDR3 loop reads CASSLTSGGATDTQYF. The CDR3 region has the DNA TGTGCCAGCAGCTTGACTAGCGGGGGGGCCACAGATACGCAGTATTTT.

The chain employs TRBV29-1 and TRBJ1-1, with a weak D call TRBD1 (5 bases). CDR1 and CDR2 from the germline V gene are SQVTM and ANQGSEA. V was trimmed by 5 bases and J by 2 bases, leaving 15 bases between them. The CDR3 consists of 14 residues. The CDR3 DNA reads TGCAGCGTTTACCTGACAGCCTATAACACTGAAGCTTTCTTT. It encodes CSVYLTAYNTEAFF. Combining the CDR3 with reference TRBV29-1 and TRBJ1-1 gives the whole variable domain SAVISQKPSRDICQRGTSLTIQCQVDSQVTMMFWYRQQPGQSLTLIATANQGSEATYESGFVIDKFPISRPNLTFSTLTVSNMSPEDSSIYLCSVYLTAYNTEAFFGQGTRLTVV.